Presented here are 11 T cell receptor beta chains from one specimen sequenced in a study of OX40 agonist ivuxolimab in advanced cancers. Assay used: immunoSEQ multiplex PCR; TCRdb lists only in-frame clones, some missing. The sample contains tens of thousands of clones, 70% to 90% of which appear only once. Sequenced here: CD4+ or CD8+ T cells sorted from blood, sampled in a trial of the OX40 agonist ivuxolimab. The receptors here all came from an adult with an advanced solid tumor such as melanoma, head and neck, liver or kidney cancer.

The genes are TRBV7-2 and TRBJ1-4; D might be TRBD1 (6 bases). The CDR3 extends over 14 amino acids. Germline V gives CDR1 SGHTA, CDR2 FQGNSA. The V end lost 2 bases, the J end lost 4 bases, and 8 bases lay between the germline ends. The CDR3 sequence: CASSLSRGNEKLFF. The CDR3 nucleotides read TGTGCCAGCAGCTTAAGCAGGGGTAATGAAAAACTGTTTTTT. Using reference TRBV7-2 and TRBJ1-4 for the parts outside the CDR3, the full variable domain is GAGVSQSPSNKVTEKGKDVELRCDPISGHTALYWYRQSLGQGLEFLIYFQGNSAPDKSGLPSDRFSAERTGGSVSTLTIQRTQQEDSAVYLCASSLSRGNEKLFFGSGTQLSVL.

The rearrangement joins TRBV7-6 to TRBJ1-6; 7 positions agree with TRBD1. V dropped 5 bases and J dropped 3; count of bases not matched to a gene: 4. Germline V gene sequence: CDR1 SGHVS, CDR2 FNYEAQ. The CDR3 is 15 residues long. CDR3 protein: CASSPRQGYNSPLHF. In DNA, the CDR3 is TGTGCCAGCAGCCCCCGACAGGGCTATAATTCACCCCTCCACTTT.

The chain recombines TRBV5-5 with TRBJ1-5, with a weak D call TRBD1 (5 bases). Per the germline V gene, CDR1 is SGHKS and CDR2 is YYEKEE (reference sequence). The CDR3 runs 17 residues. Trimming took 1 base from V and 6 from J, leaving 20 bases between them. CDR3 nucleotide sequence: TGTGCCAGCAGCTTGCCGGAAGTGGCGGCAGGGACTCAGCCCCAGCATTTT. Protein sequence: CASSLPEVAAGTQPQHF.

The J gene is TRBJ2-5, the V gene TRBV7-3, with a weak D call TRBD2 (6 bases). The CDR3 is 14 residues long. From germline, CDR1 is SGHTA and CDR2 FQGTGA. Between the trimmed V and J ends, which lost 3 bases and 5 bases, there was a span of 13 bases. The CDR3 spells CASSLGGGQETQYF. The CDR3 bases are TGTGCCAGCAGCTTGGGAGGCGGTCAGGAGACCCAGTACTTC. The full variable domain, with the rest looked up from reference TRBV7-3 and TRBJ2-5, is GAGVSQTPSNKVTEKGKYVELRCDPISGHTALYWYRQSLGQGPEFLIYFQGTGAADDSGLPNDRFFAVRPEGSVSTLKIQRTERGDSAVYLCASSLGGGQETQYFGPGTRLLVL.

The chain is built from TRBV6-5 and TRBJ1-1, with D perhaps TRBD1 (6 bases). Germline CDR1 MNHEY, CDR2 SVGAGI. V was shortened by 4 bases and J by 3 bases, with 15 bases between the two germline ends. The CDR3 consists of 15 residues. CDR3 sequence reads: CASSSLGASYTEAFF. The CDR3 DNA reads TGTGCCAGCAGTTCCCTGGGGGCTTCGTACACTGAAGCTTTCTTT.

This clone was seen a single time. J is TRBJ2-3 and V is TRBV19; 8 nucleotides match TRBD2. The V gene end was trimmed by 3 bases and the J gene end by 5 bases; junction bases not matched to a gene: 10. The CDR3 has 16 residues. Germline loops: CDR1 LNHDA, CDR2 SQIVND (reference sequence). CDR3 nucleotides: TGTGCCAGTAGTATCCGGAGGCGGGGGGCGGGAGATACGCAGTATTTT. As protein: CASSIRRRGAGDTQYF. Complete variable domain (other parts from reference TRBV19 and TRBJ2-3): DGGITQSPKYLFRKEGQNVTLSCEQNLNHDAMYWYRQDPGQGLRLIYYSQIVNDFQKGDIAEGYSVSREKKESFPLTVTSAQKNPTAFYLCASSIRRRGAGDTQYFGPGTRLTVL.

V and J are TRBV7-2 and TRBJ2-3; tentative D call: TRBD2 (5 bases). Germline V gene sequence: CDR1 SGHTA, CDR2 FQGNSA. This CDR3 region has 15 residues. V lost 4 bases and J lost 3, with 14 bases in between. The CDR3 region is CASSSRGLGTDTQYF. The CDR3 DNA follows: TGTGCCAGCAGCTCTAGAGGGCTAGGAACAGATACGCAGTATTTT.

The CDR3 loop reads CASSPTGLAVTQYF. Written as DNA, the CDR3 is TGTGCCAGCAGCCCGACAGGGCTCGCGGTGACCCAGTACTTC. This chain uses TRBV6-5 with TRBJ2-5; 7 bases line up with TRBD1. After removal of 6 bases from V and 7 bases from J, the junction contained 11 bases not matched to a gene. The CDR3 contains 14 residues. CDR1 is MNHEY, CDR2 SVGAGI, per germline.

The gene calls are TRBV7-2 and TRBJ1-2; D unresolved. Looked up from germline, CDR1 is SGHTA and CDR2 is FQGNSA. V lost 0 bases to trimming and J lost 4 bases, with 24 bases between them. The CDR3 covers 19 residues. The DNA of the CDR3 is TGTGCCAGCAGCTTAGCCCCAGGAGCCGCCGATCCGCGGGTCTATGGCTACACCTTC. Encoded protein: CASSLAPGAADPRVYGYTF.

This chain joins TRBV7-2 and TRBJ2-7, with unresolved D. Germline values: CDR1 SGHTA, CDR2 FQGNSA. The CDR3 extends over 14 amino acids. V lost 1 base and J lost 1, with 8 bases in between. The DNA for the CDR3 is TGTGCCAGCAGCTTAGTTGGCCAATCCTACGAGCAGTACTTC. Translating gives CASSLVGQSYEQYF. Supplemented by reference TRBV7-2 and TRBJ2-7, the full variable domain reads GAGVSQSPSNKVTEKGKDVELRCDPISGHTALYWYRQSLGQGLEFLIYFQGNSAPDKSGLPSDRFSAERTGGSVSTLTIQRTQQEDSAVYLCASSLVGQSYEQYFGPGTRLTVT.

V usage is TRBV9 and J usage is TRBJ2-3, with 11 bases fitting TRBD2. The CDR3 has 16 amino acids. V lost 3 bases, J lost 2 bases, and 5 bases stayed unmatched. Germline lookup yields CDR1 SGDLS and CDR2 YYNGEE. The CDR3 DNA sequence: TGTGCCAGCAGCGAGACTAGCGGGATCTCCACAGATACGCAGTATTTT. It codes for CASSETSGISTDTQYF.